These 22 T cell receptor beta chains were sequenced from one sample in a study of cytomegalovirus exposure and HLA in healthy donors. The PCR made use of 60 Vbeta and 13 Jbeta primers. The protocol was immunoSEQ multiplex PCR, while the TCRdb copy is restricted to in-frame clones and leaves out a portion. The table includes 150,000 to 200,000 clones, roughly 82% detected once. Material: PBMCs. The receptors derive from a man in his forties in good health and CMV-seronegative.

The chain joins TRBV11-2 to TRBJ2-3, with D possibly being TRBD2 (6 bases). V lost 1 base and J lost 5, with 16 bases in between. Germline CDR1 reads SGHAT; CDR2 reads FQNNGV. This CDR3 spans 16 amino acids. DNA for the CDR3: TGTGCCAGCAGCTTAGGTAAAGGCTTGCGGGGAGATACGCAGTATTTT. Residues: CASSLGKGLRGDTQYF. Variable domain in full (rest from reference TRBV11-2 and TRBJ2-3): EAGVAQSPRYKIIEKRQSVAFWCNPISGHATLYWYQQILGQGPKLLIQFQNNGVVDDSQLPKDRFSAERLKGVDSTLKIQPAKLEDSAVYLCASSLGKGLRGDTQYFGPGTRLTVL.

As for this clone: Different DNA sequences within this sample yield the same CDR3. The V gene is TRBV28, the J gene TRBJ1-5; D is unclear. V shed 5 bases and J shed 7 bases, with 6 bases lying between them. CDR3 length: 11 amino acids. Germline V lookup: CDR1 MDHEN, CDR2 SYDVKM. CDR3 in DNA: TGTGCCAGCAGTCTAGGCCAGCCCCAGCATTTT. It is translated as CASSLGQPQHF.

The gene calls are TRBV7-9 and TRBJ2-7, with TRBD2 identical over 8 bases. Germline V CDR1 and CDR2: SEHNR, FQNEAQ (reference sequence). V was pared by 5 bases and J by 0 bases, with 6 bases of the junction left unmatched. This CDR3 comprises 15 residues. This chain's CDR3 is CASSALAVSSYEQYF. The CDR3 DNA follows: TGTGCCAGCAGCGCACTAGCGGTGAGCTCCTACGAGCAGTACTTC.

The chain joins TRBV4-2 to TRBJ2-5, with 9 bases matching TRBD2. V was pared by 4 bases and J by 1 base, with 1 base of the junction left unmatched. Germline CDR1 LGHNA, CDR2 YNFKEQ. This CDR3 comprises 14 residues. The CDR3: CASSPTSGQETQYF. The CDR3 DNA sequence: TGTGCCAGCAGCCCGACTAGCGGCCAAGAGACCCAGTACTTC.

This chain links TRBV7-9 with TRBJ1-2; possible D gene TRBD1, 6 bases. The ends were cut back, 5 bases at V and 7 bases at J, with 14 bases in the middle. The CDR3 spans 13 residues. Germline CDR1 and CDR2: SEHNR and FQNEAQ (reference sequence). This CDR3 is CASSPVARGGYTF. CDR3 nucleotide sequence: TGTGCCAGCAGCCCAGTGGCCAGGGGTGGCTACACCTTC.

The chain links TRBV4-3 to TRBJ1-1; 8 positions agree with TRBD1. The CDR3 runs 17 residues. In germline, CDR1 is LGHNA, CDR2 YSLEER. The junction had 13 bases not matched to a gene; V was cut back by 0 bases and J by 7 bases. The CDR3 sequence is CASSQDRRQGAGGEAFF. CDR3 in DNA: TGCGCCAGCAGCCAAGATCGAAGGCAGGGGGCAGGGGGTGAAGCTTTCTTT.

The chain combines TRBV4-1 with TRBJ2-2, with 12 bases identical to TRBD2. CDR1 MGHRA and CDR2 YSYEKL come from the germline V gene. The CDR3 consists of 16 residues. J was trimmed by 6 bases and V by 2 bases; bases with no gene match: 4. The CDR3 sequence is CASSQILAGGPGELFF. CDR3 bases: TGCGCCAGCAGCCAAATACTAGCGGGAGGTCCCGGGGAGCTGTTTTTT.

In nucleotides, the CDR3 is TGTGCCAGCAGCTTAGACGGCAGCGGCGCTTTCTTT. Translating gives CASSLDGSGAFF. The chain employs TRBV7-9 and TRBJ1-1, with no clear D. CDR1 and CDR2 from the germline V gene are SEHNR and FQNEAQ (reference sequence). The CDR3 extends over 12 amino acids. V lost 1 base to trimming and J lost 11 bases, with 11 bases between them.

To note about this clone: The junction departs from germline at one end; a sequencing error may be responsible. V usage is TRBV7-9 and J usage is TRBJ2-3; D perhaps matches TRBD2 (5 bases). CDR3 size: 14 residues. Germline assignment: CDR1 SEHNR and CDR2 FQNEAQ (reference sequence). CDR3 loop: CASSPVLGTDTQYF. The DNA of the CDR3 is TGTGCCAGCAGCCCCGTACTAGGCACGGATACGCAGTATTTT.

This clone was recorded a few times. The V call is TRBV7-9, the J call TRBJ1-1; D is unresolved. The CDR3 totals 13 residues. CDR1 is SEHNR, CDR2 FQNEAQ, per germline (reference sequence). V was clipped by 8 bases and J by 3 bases, with 13 bases between them. In DNA form, the CDR3 reads TGTGCCAGCGGGCAGGCCCGATACACTGAAGCTTTCTTT. Protein: CASGQARYTEAFF. The full variable domain, its missing parts supplied by reference TRBV7-9 and TRBJ1-1, is DTGVSQNPRHKITKRGQNVTFRCDPISEHNRLYWYRQTLGQGPEFLTYFQNEAQLEKSRLLSDRFSAERPKGSFSTLEIQRTEQGDSAMYLCASGQARYTEAFFGQGTRLTVV.

In DNA form, the CDR3 reads TGCGCCAGCAGTCCCGGAAGGCGGGCTGGTTCCTACGAGCAGTACTTC. Translation gives CASSPGRRAGSYEQYF. The J gene is TRBJ2-7, the V gene TRBV10-1, with a tentative D call TRBD2 (5 bases). CDR1 and CDR2 from the germline V gene are WNHNN and SYGVQD (reference sequence). The CDR3 contains 16 residues. V gave up 5 bases and J gave up 1 base, with 18 bases separating them.

The V call is TRBV28, the J call TRBJ1-5, with a possible D match to TRBD1 (5 bases). The CDR3 has 14 residues. V lost 7 bases to trimming and J lost 7 bases, with 17 bases between them. Germline V gene lookup returns CDR1 MDHEN and CDR2 SYDVKM. The CDR3 sequence is CASTRGGGEQPQHF. Written as DNA, the CDR3 is TGTGCCAGCACTCGAGGAGGAGGGGAGCAGCCCCAGCATTTT.

This chain joins TRBV21-1 and TRBJ1-1. TRBV21-1 is an annotated pseudogene. The length of the CDR3 is 14 residues. CDR3 protein: CASSKRLRNTEAFF. DNA of the CDR3: TGTGCCAGCAGCAAAAGACTTCGGAACACTGAAGCTTTCTTT.

This clone came up a few times. The CDR3 bases are TGTGCCAGCAGTGGGATTGGGGCCGGTCACTCTGGAAACACCATATATTTT. Amino acid sequence: CASSGIGAGHSGNTIYF. The V gene is TRBV6-1, the J gene TRBJ1-3; weak D call: TRBD1 (5 bases). From germline, CDR1 is MNHNS and CDR2 SASEGT. CDR3 size: 17 residues. Trimming stripped 4 bases from V and 0 bases from J, with 16 bases between.

The chain is built from TRBV6-4 and TRBJ2-1, with 11 nucleotides matching TRBD2. Trimming removed 6 bases from V and 6 bases from J; junction bases left unmatched: 13. The CDR3 is 17 amino acids. CDR1 and CDR2 from the germline V gene are MRHNA and SNTAGT. The CDR3 loop is CASRFSGRAIFSNEQFF. For the CDR3, the DNA is TGTGCCAGCAGGTTTAGCGGGAGGGCGATTTTTAGCAATGAGCAGTTCTTC.

V usage is TRBV7-3 and J usage is TRBJ2-5; 7 bases line up with TRBD2. Germline V lookup: CDR1 SGHTA, CDR2 FQGTGA. The CDR3 consists of 14 residues. With V trimmed by 1 base and J by 5 bases, 4 bases remained unmatched. The CDR3 nucleotides are TGTGCCAGCAGCTTAAAAGGCGGGGGTGAGACCCAGTACTTC. Translating it yields CASSLKGGGETQYF.

The chain links TRBV4-3 to TRBJ1-1, with 7 bases aligning to TRBD1. In germline, CDR1 is LGHNA, CDR2 YSLEER. V dropped 3 bases and J dropped 3; count of bases not matched to a gene: 7. The CDR3 length is 15 residues. The CDR3 reads CASSHRQGLDTEAFF. In DNA, the CDR3 is TGCGCCAGCAGCCACCGACAGGGCCTAGACACTGAAGCTTTCTTT.

The V gene is TRBV7-9, the J gene TRBJ2-2; the D gene is possibly TRBD2 (7 bases). Germline V CDR1 and CDR2: SEHNR, FQNEAQ (reference sequence). The CDR3 consists of 16 residues. Trimming pared 7 bases from V and 5 bases from J, leaving 20 bases between. The CDR3 loop is CASTPGGGSRTGELFF. For the CDR3, the DNA is TGTGCCAGCACCCCCGGCGGGGGCTCGCGGACCGGGGAGCTGTTTTTT.

The J gene is TRBJ2-1, the V gene TRBV28; 12 bases map to TRBD2. Germline V gives CDR1 MDHEN, CDR2 SYDVKM. This CDR3 is built from 14 residues. J gave up 7 bases and V 6 bases, and 4 bases lay outside the gene matches. The CDR3 is CASRTSGRLNEQFF. CDR3 sequence (DNA): TGTGCCAGCAGGACTAGCGGGAGATTGAATGAGCAGTTCTTC.

The chain carries TRBV6-1 and TRBJ2-5; the D is unclear. The V end was cut by 4 bases, the J end by 1 base, with 19 bases between. This CDR3 spans 17 amino acids. CDR1 is MNHNS, CDR2 SASEGT, per germline. The CDR3 loop reads CASSAYLFQATQETQYF. The CDR3 region has the DNA TGTGCCAGCAGTGCTTATCTTTTTCAAGCGACCCAAGAGACCCAGTACTTC.

V gene TRBV28 combines with J gene TRBJ2-7; 11 bases agree with TRBD2. Trimming removed 5 bases from V and 2 bases from J; junction bases left unmatched: 5. The CDR3 is 15 amino acids. From germline, CDR1 is MDHEN and CDR2 SYDVKM. CDR3 nucleotide sequence: TGTGCCAGCAGTCTCGGACTAGCGGGTACCTACGAGCAGTACTTC. Translation: CASSLGLAGTYEQYF.

The V call is TRBV7-2, the J call TRBJ1-2; D unresolved. Per germline, CDR1 SGHTA and CDR2 FQGNSA. The CDR3 is 14 residues long. Deletions cut 5 bases from V and 6 bases from J, with 16 bases between. CDR3 protein: CASSPRGSGNGYTF. The CDR3 bases are TGTGCCAGCAGCCCCCGTGGCAGCGGGAATGGCTACACCTTC.